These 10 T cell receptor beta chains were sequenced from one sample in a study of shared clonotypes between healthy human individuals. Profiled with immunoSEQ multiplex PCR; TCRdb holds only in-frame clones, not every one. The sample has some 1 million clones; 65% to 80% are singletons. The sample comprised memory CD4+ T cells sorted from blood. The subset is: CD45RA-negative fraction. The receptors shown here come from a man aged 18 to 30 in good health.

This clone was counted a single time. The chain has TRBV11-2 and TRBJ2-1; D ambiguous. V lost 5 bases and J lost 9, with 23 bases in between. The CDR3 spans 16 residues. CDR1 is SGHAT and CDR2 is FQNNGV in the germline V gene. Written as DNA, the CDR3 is TGTGCCAGCAGCCCCATCGGCGGCTTCCGGTATGTTGAGCAGTTCTTC. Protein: CASSPIGGFRYVEQFF.

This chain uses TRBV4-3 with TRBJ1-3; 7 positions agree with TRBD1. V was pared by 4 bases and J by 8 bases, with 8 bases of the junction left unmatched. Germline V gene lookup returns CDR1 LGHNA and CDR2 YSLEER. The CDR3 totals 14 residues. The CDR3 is CASSRGTAGHTIYF. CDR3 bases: TGCGCCAGCAGCCGGGGGACAGCCGGACACACCATATATTTT.

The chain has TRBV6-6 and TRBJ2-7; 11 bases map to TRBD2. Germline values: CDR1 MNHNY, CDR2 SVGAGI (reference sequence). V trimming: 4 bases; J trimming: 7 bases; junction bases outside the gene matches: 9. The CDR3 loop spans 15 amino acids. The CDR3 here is CASSFSSGGIGEQYF. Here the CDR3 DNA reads TGTGCCAGCAGTTTCTCTAGCGGGGGGATAGGGGAGCAGTACTTC.

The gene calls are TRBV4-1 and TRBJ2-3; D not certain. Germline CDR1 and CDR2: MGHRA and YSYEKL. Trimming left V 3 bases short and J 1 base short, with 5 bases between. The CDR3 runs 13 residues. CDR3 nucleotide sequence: TGCGCCAGCAGCCAGGCGGGCACAGATACGCAGTATTTT. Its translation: CASSQAGTDTQYF.

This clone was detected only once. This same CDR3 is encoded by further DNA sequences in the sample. CDR3 loop: CASSLGGWETQYF. The CDR3 DNA reads TGTGCCAGCAGCTTGGGGGGATGGGAGACCCAGTACTTC. The J gene is TRBJ2-5, the V gene TRBV7-8; D is possibly TRBD2 (6 bases). Germline values: CDR1 SGHVS, CDR2 FQNEAQ. The CDR3 is 13 amino acids. V was cut by 3 bases and J by 5 bases, with 10 bases left in between.

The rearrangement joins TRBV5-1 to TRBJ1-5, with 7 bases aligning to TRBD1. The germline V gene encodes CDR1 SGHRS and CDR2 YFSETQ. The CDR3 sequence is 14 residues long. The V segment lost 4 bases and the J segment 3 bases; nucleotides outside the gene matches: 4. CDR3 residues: CASSLGQVNQPQHF. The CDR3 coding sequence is TGCGCCAGCAGCCTCGGACAGGTCAATCAGCCCCAGCATTTT.

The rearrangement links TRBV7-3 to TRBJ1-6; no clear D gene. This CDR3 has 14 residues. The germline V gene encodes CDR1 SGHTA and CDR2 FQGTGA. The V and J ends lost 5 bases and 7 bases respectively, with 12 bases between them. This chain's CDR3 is CASSETAANSPLHF. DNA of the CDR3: TGTGCCAGCAGCGAAACTGCGGCGAATTCACCCCTCCACTTT.

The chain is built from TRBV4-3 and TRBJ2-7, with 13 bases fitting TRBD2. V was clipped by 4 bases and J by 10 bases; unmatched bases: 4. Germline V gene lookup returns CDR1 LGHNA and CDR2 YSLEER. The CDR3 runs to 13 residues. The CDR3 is CASSPGLAGAQYF. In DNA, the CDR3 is TGCGCCAGCAGCCCAGGACTAGCGGGGGCCCAGTACTTC.

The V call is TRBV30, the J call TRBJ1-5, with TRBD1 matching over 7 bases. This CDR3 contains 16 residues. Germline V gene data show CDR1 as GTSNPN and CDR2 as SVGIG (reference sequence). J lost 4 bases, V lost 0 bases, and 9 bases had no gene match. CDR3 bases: TGTGCCTGGAGTGTACCCGGGCAGGGGGGGAATCAGCCCCAGCATTTT. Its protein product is CAWSVPGQGGNQPQHF. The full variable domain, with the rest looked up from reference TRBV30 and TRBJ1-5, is SQTIHQWPATLVQPVGSPLSLECTVEGTSNPNLYWYRQAAGRGLQLLFYSVGIGQISSEVPQNLSASRPQDRQFILSSKKLLLSDSGFYLCAWSVPGQGGNQPQHFGDGTRLSIL.

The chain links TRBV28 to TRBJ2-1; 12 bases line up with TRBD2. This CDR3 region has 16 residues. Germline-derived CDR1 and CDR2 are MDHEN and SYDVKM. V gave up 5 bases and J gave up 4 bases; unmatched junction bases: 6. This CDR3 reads CASSPSGGASYNEQFF. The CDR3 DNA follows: TGTGCCAGCAGTCCTAGCGGGGGGGCTTCGTACAATGAGCAGTTCTTC.